The 29 T cell receptor beta chains presented below share a single source sample, sequenced in a study of T-cell memory formation after mild COVID-19 (dated by TCRdb to about 2021). The receptor library was made with 5' RACE. The sequencing machine was an Illumina NovaSeq 6000. Starting from the raw public reads, TCRdb applied fastp trimming at Q25, assembled clones with MiXCR and retained in-frame beta chains. Rows merge per CDR3 protein into single entries with the most common DNA and genes. Counted in this sample were about 160,000 distinct CDR3 sequences; roughly 31% of them appeared once. More than 10% of the sample rests with the top ten. Sequencing input: PBMCs or a T cell subset sorted from them (not recorded which). The source is an adult woman who had mild COVID-19 (a few samples of this study predate the infection). The sample titles of this study are shuffled in the database, so cell type and time point are left out; the donor was told from shared clones.

The rearrangement joins TRBV12-3 or TRBV12-4 to TRBJ2-7; D is possibly TRBD1 or TRBD2 (5 bases each). V lost 0 bases, J lost 2 bases, and 11 bases lay in between. This CDR3 contains 15 residues. CDR3 sequence (DNA): TGTGCCAGCAGTTTAGCTGGGGGAGCAGCCTACGAGCAGTACTTC. It translates to CASSLAGGAAYEQYF.

This clonotype was seen a handful of times. This chain's CDR3 is CASSPPAGGLGEQFF. The CDR3 DNA reads as TGCGCCAGCAGCCCGCCTGCGGGAGGGCTGGGTGAGCAGTTCTTC. V and J are TRBV4-1 and TRBJ2-1; 9 bases match TRBD2. V dropped 4 bases and J dropped 9; count of bases not matched to a gene: 10. The CDR3 loop spans 15 amino acids. Germline-derived CDR1 and CDR2 are MGHRA and YSYEKL.

This clonotype was seen more than once but under ten times. J is TRBJ1-2 and V is TRBV24-1, with 8 bases fitting TRBD1. V gave up 4 bases and J gave up 8 bases; unmatched junction bases: 5. From germline, CDR1 is KGHDR and CDR2 SFDVKD. This CDR3 region has 13 residues. CDR3 sequence (DNA): TGTGCCACCAGTGACCCGGACAGGGAAGGCTACACCTTC. Its protein is CATSDPDREGYTF.

This clonotype has only a few counts. The chain uses TRBV30 and TRBJ2-3; 10 bases agree with TRBD2. Per the germline V gene, CDR1 is GTSNPN and CDR2 is SVGIG (reference sequence). This CDR3 has 13 residues. V lost 8 bases, J lost 8 bases, and 10 bases stayed unmatched. For the CDR3, the DNA is TGTGCCGAAACGTTAGCGGGGGGTTCTACGCAGTATTTT. The encoded protein is CAETLAGGSTQYF.

This chain links TRBV25-1 with TRBJ2-1; D remains ambiguous. Germline CDR1 is MGHDK and CDR2 is SYGVNS. V was shortened by 6 bases and J by 3 bases, with 9 bases between the two germline ends. CDR3 length: 13 residues. The CDR3 nucleotides read TGTGCCAGCAGATTCAGCGACTACAATGAGCAGTTCTTC. Protein sequence: CASRFSDYNEQFF.

A few counts support this clonotype. V is TRBV5-1 and J is TRBJ2-1, with D perhaps being TRBD1 or TRBD2 (6 bases each). Trimming took off 5 bases at V and 2 bases at J, with 11 bases between the two ends. The CDR3 consists of 14 residues. Germline V CDR1 and CDR2: SGHRS, YFSETQ. The CDR3, as DNA: TGCGCCAGCAGGGAGGGGGAAACCTACAATGAGCAGTTCTTC. It is translated as CASREGETYNEQFF.

The V and J genes are TRBV24-1 and TRBJ2-7, with D perhaps assigned TRBD1 or TRBD2 (5 bases each). The germline gives CDR1 KGHDR, CDR2 SFDVKD. Between the trimmed V and J ends, which lost 4 bases and 3 bases, there was a span of 18 bases. There are 16 residues in the CDR3. CDR3 sequence (DNA): TGTGCCACCAGTGAATCTGGGACCGCCGACTACTACGAGCAGTACTTC. It translates to CATSESGTADYYEQYF.

The chain links TRBV4-3 to TRBJ2-2; D unresolved. This CDR3 region has 13 residues. V lost 2 bases to trimming and J lost 6 bases, with 7 bases between them. In germline, CDR1 is LGHNA, CDR2 YSLEER. CDR3 DNA sequence: TGCGCCAGCAGCCAATACCTGCCCGGGGAGCTGTTTTTT. This encodes CASSQYLPGELFF.

This chain connects TRBV19 to TRBJ2-7, with 7 bases that match TRBD2. Germline trimming cut 3 bases from V and 2 bases from J; bases unmatched to any gene: 7. Germline V gives CDR1 LNHDA, CDR2 SQIVND (reference sequence). The CDR3 extends over 15 amino acids. Here the CDR3 DNA reads TGTGCCAGTAGTATCAGGGCTAGCGGAACCTACGAGCAGTACTTC. It specifies CASSIRASGTYEQYF.

V gene TRBV3-1 combines with J gene TRBJ2-5, with TRBD2 matching over 10 bases. The CDR3 totals 16 residues. Germline loops: CDR1 LGHDT, CDR2 YNNKEL (reference sequence). J was trimmed by 5 bases and V by 1 base; bases with no gene match: 7. The CDR3 DNA sequence: TGTGCCAGCAGCCAAGGGTTTAGCGGGGGGTCGGAGACCCAGTACTTC. Its translation is CASSQGFSGGSETQYF.

The chain joins TRBV7-2 to TRBJ2-5; the match to TRBD2 covers 13 bases. This CDR3 contains 18 residues. Germline CDR1 reads SGHTA; CDR2 reads FQGNSA. The J segment lost 1 base and the V segment lost 5 bases, leaving 10 bases of the junction unmatched. CDR3 region: CASSASLAGGPFQETQYF. The CDR3 DNA reads as TGTGCCAGCAGCGCTTCACTAGCGGGAGGGCCATTCCAAGAGACCCAGTACTTC.

This clonotype has at least ten counts. The chain combines TRBV18 with TRBJ2-1; weak D call: TRBD1 (6 bases). The CDR3 sequence is 16 residues long. Between the trimmed V and J ends, which lost 3 bases and 7 bases, there was a span of 19 bases. The germline gives CDR1 KGHSH, CDR2 LQKENI. DNA of the CDR3: TGTGCCAGCTCACCTCCCCTCGTACAGGGTAAAAATGAGCAGTTCTTC. This translates into CASSPPLVQGKNEQFF. The complete variable domain, with remaining parts taken from reference TRBV18 and TRBJ2-1, reads NAGVMQNPRHLVRRRGQEARLRCSPMKGHSHVYWYRQLPEEGLKFMVYLQKENIIDESGMPKERFSAEFPKEGPSILRIQQVVRGDSAAYFCASSPPLVQGKNEQFFGPGTRLTVL.

In this sample, this clonotype turned up a few times. The rearrangement uses TRBV7-9 and TRBJ2-1; D may be TRBD1 or TRBD2 (5 bases each). The CDR3 is made up of 19 amino acids. Trimming cost V 0 bases and J 4 bases, with 22 bases left between them. From germline, CDR1 is SEHNR and CDR2 FQNEAQ (reference sequence). In nucleotides, the CDR3 is TGTGCCAGCAGCTTAGCGAGGCAACTTGGGGGATCGCTATACAATGAGCAGTTCTTC. It encodes CASSLARQLGGSLYNEQFF.

The chain links TRBV7-9 to TRBJ2-1, with 10 nucleotides matching TRBD2. The germline V gene encodes CDR1 SEHNR and CDR2 FQNEAQ (reference sequence). J gave up 0 bases and V 4 bases, and 15 bases lay outside the gene matches. The CDR3 runs to 20 residues. CDR3 coding DNA: TGTGCCAGCAGCTCCTACCCTGGGCTAGCGGGGGCTCTCTCCTACAATGAGCAGTTCTTC. Translation gives CASSSYPGLAGALSYNEQFF.

This chain joins TRBV5-6 and TRBJ2-3, with 8 bases that match TRBD2. The CDR3 has 17 amino acids. Germline values: CDR1 SGHDT, CDR2 YYEEEE. After removal of 0 bases from V and 2 bases from J, the junction contained 8 bases not matched to a gene. The chain's CDR3 is CASSLVWSGLVTDTQYF. CDR3 bases: TGTGCCAGCAGCTTGGTGTGGTCGGGACTAGTCACAGATACGCAGTATTTT.

This clonotype was found a few times. The chain carries TRBV24-1 and TRBJ2-2, with a tentative D call TRBD1 (6 bases). V lost 1 base and J 5 bases, leaving 19 bases between the germline ends. This CDR3 contains 18 residues. In germline, CDR1 is KGHDR, CDR2 SFDVKD. The CDR3 reads CATSDFRHQGSVTGELFF. Here the CDR3 DNA reads TGTGCCACCAGTGATTTTCGGCACCAGGGGTCCGTTACCGGGGAGCTGTTTTTT.

This rearrangement joins TRBV7-9 to TRBJ1-6; no clear D. Germline V CDR1 and CDR2: SEHNR, FQNEAQ (reference sequence). The CDR3 has 16 residues. V lost 5 bases, J lost 7 bases, and 18 bases lay in between. In DNA, the CDR3 is TGTGCCAGCAGCCGTAGGCGGGGATGGGGAAATTCACCCCTCCACTTT. Amino acids: CASSRRRGWGNSPLHF.

Only one count was recorded for this clonotype. The V gene is TRBV30, the J gene TRBJ2-5; D is ambiguous. The germline CDR1 and CDR2 sequences are GTSNPN and SVGIG (reference sequence). The CDR3 is 12 residues long. Deletions cut 3 bases from V and 4 bases from J, with 9 bases between. CDR3 in amino acids: CAWSPLGETQYF. The CDR3 region has the DNA TGTGCCTGGAGCCCATTGGGAGAGACCCAGTACTTC. The variable domain in full, completed from reference TRBV30 and TRBJ2-5, reads SQTIHQWPATLVQPVGSPLSLECTVEGTSNPNLYWYRQAAGRGLQLLFYSVGIGQISSEVPQNLSASRPQDRQFILSSKKLLLSDSGFYLCAWSPLGETQYFGPGTRLLVL.

V is TRBV20-1 and J is TRBJ1-2, with D possibly being TRBD1 (6 bases). V gave up 5 bases and J gave up 2 bases, with 21 bases separating them. Germline V CDR1 and CDR2: DFQATT, SNEGSKA (reference sequence). The CDR3 runs 16 residues. In DNA form, the CDR3 reads TGCAGTGCTGGCGCAATTCCCCGGGACACCAACTATGGCTACACCTTC. Translation gives CSAGAIPRDTNYGYTF.

This clonotype was seen a handful of times. The chain recombines TRBV24-1 with TRBJ2-1, with 7 bases fitting TRBD2. V gave up 4 bases and J gave up 2 bases; unmatched junction bases: 7. The germline CDR1 and CDR2 sequences are KGHDR and SFDVKD. This CDR3 region has 16 residues. CDR3 nucleotides: TGTGCCACCAGTGACCCCAATCTAGCGGCCTACAATGAGCAGTTCTTC. Its translation: CATSDPNLAAYNEQFF.

This chain joins TRBV18 and TRBJ2-1; maybe TRBD2 (7 bases). Germline CDR1 and CDR2: KGHSH and LQKENI. CDR3 length equals 16 residues. The germline V and J ends were trimmed by 0 bases and 7 bases, with 16 bases remaining between them. The CDR3 loop reads CASSPPGRGGRNEQFF. As DNA, the CDR3 is TGTGCCAGCTCACCACCGGGCAGGGGAGGGAGGAATGAGCAGTTCTTC.

There are a few counts of this clonotype. This chain uses TRBV7-9 with TRBJ2-3; 7 bases map to TRBD2. Germline lookup yields CDR1 SEHNR and CDR2 FQNEAQ (reference sequence). This CDR3 is 15 amino acids long. Trimming at V came to 2 bases and at J to 2 bases, leaving 4 bases not matched to a gene. DNA of the CDR3: TGTGCCAGCAGCTTAAAGCGGGGACCCACAGATACGCAGTATTTT. It yields the protein CASSLKRGPTDTQYF.

This sequence joins TRBV3-1 and TRBJ1-2; 7 nucleotides agree with TRBD1. The CDR3 is 14 residues long. Germline V gene data show CDR1 as LGHDT and CDR2 as YNNKEL (reference sequence). The V and J ends lost 2 bases and 5 bases, in that order; junction bases with no gene match: 5. CDR3: CASSQPGQKYGYTF. CDR3 bases: TGTGCCAGCAGCCAACCGGGACAGAAGTATGGCTACACCTTC. Supplemented by reference TRBV3-1 and TRBJ1-2, the full variable domain reads DTAVSQTPKYLVTQMGNDKSIKCEQNLGHDTMYWYKQDSKKFLKIMFSYNNKELIINETVPNRFSPKSPDKAHLNLHINSLELGDSAVYFCASSQPGQKYGYTFGSGTRLTVV.

In its sample, this clonotype was seen a few times. The gene calls are TRBV24-1 and TRBJ1-1; unclear D gene. Trimming took off 1 base at V and 3 bases at J, with 5 bases between the two ends. The CDR3 has 13 amino acids. The germline V gene has CDR1 KGHDR and CDR2 SFDVKD. The chain's CDR3 is CATSDFGDTEAFF. CDR3 DNA sequence: TGTGCCACCAGTGATTTTGGAGACACTGAAGCTTTCTTT.

This clonotype was seen more than once but under ten times. The J gene is TRBJ2-5, the V gene TRBV5-1, with D perhaps matching TRBD2 (5 bases). The CDR3 sequence is 15 residues long. Trimming pared 0 bases from V and 2 bases from J, leaving 11 bases between. The germline CDR1 and CDR2 sequences are SGHRS and YFSETQ. The CDR3 DNA reads TGCGCCAGCAGCTTGGGACCAACGGGACAAGAGACCCAGTACTTC. It yields the protein CASSLGPTGQETQYF. Full variable domain (missing parts from reference TRBV5-1 and TRBJ2-5): KAGVTQTPRYLIKTRGQQVTLSCSPISGHRSVSWYQQTPGQGLQFLFEYFSETQRNKGNFPGRFSGRQFSNSRSEMNVSTLELGDSALYLCASSLGPTGQETQYFGPGTRLLVL.

This clonotype has only a few counts. The CDR3 nucleotides read TGCAGCGTTGAATTCCGGGGGGCCAACGAGCAGTACTTC. It specifies CSVEFRGANEQYF. The V call is TRBV29-1, the J call TRBJ2-7; perhaps TRBD2 as D (7 bases). CDR1 and CDR2 from the germline V gene are SQVTM and ANQGSEA. There are 13 residues in the CDR3. V gave up 2 bases and J gave up 5 bases, with 13 bases separating them.

This clonotype was found many times. The CDR3 nucleotides are TGTGCCACCAGTATGAAGGGATCCTACGAGCAGTACTTC. It is translated as CATSMKGSYEQYF. The chain links TRBV15 to TRBJ2-7; D is uncertain. Trimming took 6 bases from V and 1 from J, leaving 10 bases between them. The CDR3 contains 13 residues. In germline, CDR1 is LNHNV, CDR2 YYDKDF (reference sequence). Filled out from reference TRBV15 and TRBJ2-7, the complete variable domain reads DAMVIQNPRYQVTQFGKPVTLSCSQTLNHNVMYWYQQKSSQAPKLLFHYYDKDFNNEADTPDNFQSRRPNTSFCFLDIRSPGLGDTAMYLCATSMKGSYEQYFGPGTRLTVT.

V gene TRBV4-2 combines with J gene TRBJ2-3; 10 bases match TRBD1. V dropped 1 base and J dropped 5; count of bases not matched to a gene: 6. CDR1 and CDR2 (germline): LGHNA, YNFKEQ. This CDR3 contains 16 residues. CDR3 loop: CASSQVVGQGRDTQYF. Here the CDR3 DNA reads TGTGCCAGCAGCCAAGTCGTGGGACAGGGGAGAGATACGCAGTATTTT.

The chain is built from TRBV18 and TRBJ2-7, with 7 positions matching TRBD2. Trimming took 6 bases from V and 2 from J; bases not matched to a gene: 7. Germline V lookup: CDR1 KGHSH, CDR2 LQKENI. The CDR3 spans 14 residues. In DNA form, the CDR3 reads TGTGCCAGCTCTGCGGGAGCCTGGGCCTACGAGCAGTACTTC. Translating gives CASSAGAWAYEQYF.